One and the same sample provided the 20 T cell receptor beta chains below, sequenced in a study of regulatory T cells in long-lasting Graves disease (dated by TCRdb to the early 2020s). The label giving this sample's time point can be read as: newly diagnosed GD, antithyroid drugs for less than 3 months. RNA was extracted from PBMCs in TRIzol for both TCR sequencing and RNA sequencing. The method behind the library was multiplex PCR. This sample was sequenced with an Illumina HiSeq 4000. To build TCR beta libraries, CDR3 regions were amplified by Arm-PCR using iRepertoire HTBI primers. TCRdb's own reprocessing of the public reads used fastp at Q25 and MiXCR and kept productive beta chains. Every entry covers one CDR3 protein and lists the most common genes and DNA from its rows. The sample table holds around 500,000 distinct CDR3 sequences, of which about 12% were seen once. Roughly 8.2% of the sample is held by the ten biggest clonotypes.

This same sample was also taken into another study, of T cells in Graves' hyperthyroidism and ophthalmopathy.

The sequences come from peripheral blood mononuclear cells (PBMCs), collected at new diagnosis, from a patient treated with antithyroid drugs. Every receptor here comes from a woman aged 25 to 39 with Graves disease. Donor details come from another sample of the same person, matched by shared clones.

This clonotype was seen ten or more times. The chain has TRBV6-2 or TRBV6-3 and TRBJ1-1, with D unresolved. The germline CDR1 and CDR2 sequences are MNHEY and SVGEGT. Trimming shortened V by 3 bases and J by 0 bases, and 8 bases separated the two germline ends. CDR3 length: 14 residues. CDR3 bases: TGTGCCAGCAGTTATTTGAACATGAACACTGAAGCTTTCTTT. As protein: CASSYLNMNTEAFF.

This clonotype was counted ten times or more. The chain carries TRBV28 and TRBJ2-3; TRBD1 matches at 7 bases. The V gene's germline CDR1 is MDHEN and CDR2 SYDVKM. CDR3 length: 15 residues. Trimming at V came to 3 bases and at J to 2 bases, leaving 5 bases not matched to a gene. CDR3 nucleotide sequence: TGTGCCAGCAGTTTTGGACAGGCCTTCACAGATACGCAGTATTTT. This gives the protein CASSFGQAFTDTQYF.

In its sample, this clonotype was seen a few times. V is TRBV4-1 and J is TRBJ2-7; a possible D gene is TRBD1 (5 bases). V was trimmed by 4 bases and J by 0 bases, leaving 19 bases between them. Germline CDR1 is MGHRA and CDR2 is YSYEKL. The CDR3 sequence is 17 residues long. CDR3 residues: CASSLEPPRQSSYEQYF. The CDR3 region has the DNA TGCGCCAGCAGCCTTGAACCTCCCAGACAGAGCTCCTACGAGCAGTACTTC.

This clonotype was recorded at least ten times. The V and J genes are TRBV28 and TRBJ1-1; a weak D match, TRBD1 (6 bases). Germline V lookup: CDR1 MDHEN, CDR2 SYDVKM. V lost 4 bases to trimming and J lost 1 base, with 10 bases between them. This CDR3 spans 14 amino acids. CDR3 in DNA: TGTGCCAGCAGTTCCTCACAGGGGAACACTGAAGCTTTCTTT. Amino acid sequence: CASSSSQGNTEAFF.

This clonotype has just one count. A junction end diverges from the germline sequence, so it may reflect a read error. The CDR3 DNA follows: TGTGCCAGCAGAGGACATAGCTACCATGAGCAGTTCTTC. Protein sequence: CASRGHSYHEQFF. The chain joins TRBV28 to TRBJ2-1, with a possible D match to TRBD1 (5 bases). Germline-derived CDR1 and CDR2 are MDHEN and SYDVKM. The CDR3 loop spans 13 amino acids.

This clonotype was seen repeatedly, ten times or more. V gene TRBV28 combines with J gene TRBJ2-3; TRBD1 is a possible D gene (7 bases). Deletions cut 6 bases from V and 6 bases from J, with 19 bases between. The CDR3 runs 15 residues. The germline V gene encodes CDR1 MDHEN and CDR2 SYDVKM. CDR3 in amino acids: CASRLQGWRGDTQYF. The DNA for the CDR3 is TGTGCCAGCAGACTACAGGGGTGGAGGGGGGATACGCAGTATTTT.

Remarks on this clonotype: A much larger clone is a single base away; this may be a read error. The final CDR3 position lacks the conserved phenylalanine or tryptophan, pointing to a likely read error. V usage is TRBV2 and J usage is TRBJ1-2, with D hard to call. The CDR3 loop spans 14 amino acids. Trimming pared 3 bases from V and 3 bases from J, leaving 11 bases between. The germline V gene has CDR1 SNHLY and CDR2 FYNNEI. This chain's CDR3 is CASSEVGSYYGYTL. The DNA of the CDR3 is TGTGCCAGCAGTGAGGTGGGCAGCTACTATGGCTACACCCTC.

This clonotype was seen only a few times. The V and J genes are TRBV19 and TRBJ2-7, with D unclear. The germline gives CDR1 LNHDA, CDR2 SQIVND (reference sequence). The CDR3 extends over 13 amino acids. V was shortened by 5 bases and J by 6 bases, with 14 bases between the two germline ends. The CDR3 reads CASSLPGPFEQYF. The CDR3 nucleotides read TGTGCCAGTAGTCTCCCGGGCCCTTTCGAGCAGTACTTC.

This clonotype was seen at least ten times. The J gene is TRBJ1-1, the V gene TRBV15; the D is unclear. Germline CDR1 is LNHNV and CDR2 is YYDKDF (reference sequence). The CDR3 extends over 13 amino acids. Trimming removed 0 bases at V and 5 bases at J, with 7 bases between. CDR3 DNA: TGTGCCACCAGCAGAGAAAGGTGGACTGAAGCTTTCTTT. Amino acids: CATSRERWTEAFF.

About this clonotype itself: This may stem from a read error, because a much larger clone lies one nucleotide away. This chain links TRBV6-2 or TRBV6-3 with TRBJ2-1, with D uncertain. The CDR3 is 13 residues long. CDR1 is MNHEY and CDR2 is SVGEGT in the germline V gene. CDR3 in amino acids: CASSYAVYNERFF. DNA of the CDR3: TGTGCCAGCAGTTACGCGGTTTACAATGAGCGGTTCTTC.

The gene calls are TRBV7-9 and TRBJ1-4; D gene uncertain. Germline V CDR1 and CDR2: SEHNR, FQNEAQ (reference sequence). The CDR3 consists of 14 residues. Trimming pared 7 bases from V and 6 bases from J, leaving 15 bases between. This CDR3 reads CASNLGHSDEKLFF. In DNA, the CDR3 is TGTGCCAGCAACTTGGGCCATTCTGATGAAAAACTGTTTTTT.

This clonotype was observed many times. The rearrangement uses TRBV7-9 and TRBJ2-3; TRBD2 matches 7 bases. This CDR3 has 14 residues. Trimming at V came to 4 bases and at J to 3 bases, leaving 4 bases not matched to a gene. CDR1 SEHNR and CDR2 FQNEAQ come from the germline V gene (reference sequence). CDR3 DNA sequence: TGTGCCAGCAGCTACCGGACTAGAACAGATACGCAGTATTTT. Translation gives CASSYRTRTDTQYF.

This clonotype was seen many times. This chain links TRBV5-1 with TRBJ1-2, with D possibly TRBD1 on 5 matching bases. Trimming shortened V by 0 bases and J by 5 bases, and 11 bases separated the two germline ends. CDR1 SGHRS and CDR2 YFSETQ come from the germline V gene. The CDR3 contains 14 residues. CDR3 DNA sequence: TGCGCCAGCAGCTTGGATTCCCCAGGGTATGGCTACACCTTC. Amino acid sequence: CASSLDSPGYGYTF. Drawing the rest from reference TRBV5-1 and TRBJ1-2, the complete variable domain is KAGVTQTPRYLIKTRGQQVTLSCSPISGHRSVSWYQQTPGQGLQFLFEYFSETQRNKGNFPGRFSGRQFSNSRSEMNVSTLELGDSALYLCASSLDSPGYGYTFGSGTRLTVV.

This clonotype was counted a few times. This sequence joins TRBV6-1 and TRBJ2-3, with D maybe TRBD2 (5 bases). V gave up 3 bases and J gave up 9 bases, with 13 bases separating them. The CDR3 contains 13 residues. The germline gives CDR1 MNHNS, CDR2 SASEGT. The CDR3 nucleotides read TGTGCCAGCAGTGAGAGGTGGGAGTCGACGCAGTATTTT. It codes for CASSERWESTQYF.

The V call is TRBV18, the J call TRBJ2-7; 10 nucleotides agree with TRBD1. The germline V gene encodes CDR1 KGHSH and CDR2 LQKENI. The length of the CDR3 is 14 residues. The chain's CDR3 is CVISRDRGFAEQYF. As DNA, the CDR3 is TGTGTCATCTCAAGGGACAGGGGTTTTGCCGAGCAGTACTTC.

This clonotype was counted many times. The chain combines TRBV11-2 with TRBJ2-5; no clear D. CDR1 is SGHAT, CDR2 FQNNGV, per germline. This CDR3 comprises 15 residues. With 0 bases removed from V and 1 base from J, the gap between germline ends came to 9 bases. The CDR3 spells CASSLEWASQETQYF. CDR3 coding DNA: TGTGCCAGCAGCTTAGAATGGGCCAGCCAAGAGACCCAGTACTTC.

This clonotype was detected a few times. The chain uses TRBV5-1 and TRBJ2-7; D possibly corresponds to TRBD2 (5 bases). This CDR3 has 14 residues. Germline CDR1 reads SGHRS; CDR2 reads YFSETQ. Trimming removed 2 bases at V and 0 bases at J, with 9 bases between. The CDR3 loop reads CASSFEGFSYEQYF. CDR3 DNA: TGCGCCAGCAGCTTCGAGGGATTCTCCTACGAGCAGTACTTC.

This clonotype was picked up many times. The chain links TRBV11-2 to TRBJ1-2; 7 nucleotides agree with TRBD1. The junction had 8 bases not matched to a gene; V was cut back by 5 bases and J by 8 bases. Germline-derived CDR1 and CDR2 are SGHAT and FQNNGV. The CDR3 contains 13 residues. CDR3: CASSPTRQGGYTF. In nucleotides, the CDR3 is TGTGCCAGCAGCCCGACCAGACAGGGAGGCTACACCTTC.

This clonotype was picked up many times. This sequence joins TRBV29-1 and TRBJ1-1; D call uncertain. The CDR3 has 11 residues. The germline V gene encodes CDR1 SQVTM and CDR2 ANQGSEA. Trimming removed 7 bases at V and 3 bases at J, with 9 bases between. The CDR3, as DNA: TGCAGCGGTGGGGTGGACACTGAAGCTTTCTTT. Translation: CSGGVDTEAFF.

This clonotype was counted only a few times. The gene calls are TRBV6-1 and TRBJ2-5, with 8 bases aligning to TRBD1. V lost 4 bases to trimming and J lost 2 bases; unmatched junction nucleotides: 6. The CDR3 contains 15 residues. CDR1 is MNHNS and CDR2 is SASEGT in the germline V gene. CDR3 nucleotides: TGTGCCAGCAGTGTTGTCAGGGGGCTTCAAGAGACCCAGTACTTC. This translates into CASSVVRGLQETQYF.